The following is a T cell receptor beta chain sequence with its context. Its target antigen remains unknown. No base quality values were provided; no much bigger clone lies one nucleotide off. The data stem from a study of CD4+ T cells in melanoma (dated by TCRdb to between 2021 and 2024). With respect to the entire study: Neoantigen-specific CD4+ T cells in human melanoma were what the study investigated.

Patients with melanoma were used as donors. CDR1 is given as SGHDN and CDR2 as FVKESK, both from the germline V gene. Including cysteine and phenylalanine, the CDR3 has 15 amino acids. Only the CDR3 part of the read is kept: 45 bases, read in frame from the first base. Trimming removed 3 bases from V and 8 bases from J, leaving 17 bases between the germline ends. Library preparation used the immunoSEQ multiplex PCR assay. The clones in this table, taken by TCRdb from immuneACCESS, are in-frame only. Not every clone is retained; where verified, under half of the shortfall comes from an unresolved V gene, and the cause of the rest is unknown. The sample includes about 11,000 clones, with about 70% observed a single time. The ten biggest clones cover about 8.9% of the sample. Paper-wide results and their limitations: The report described a correlation between neoantigen-specific CD4+ T cells and the function of CD8+ T cells, macrophages and B cells. Neoantigen-specific CD4+ T cells in melanoma were reported to have a range of differentiation states.

Recombination connected TRBV14 to TRBJ2-1, and possibly TRBD2, on 7 matching bases. The receptor was derived from a human donor with melanoma. Sequencing was done on a sample of cells from a culture (not recorded whether cultured in vitro). CDR3 sequence: CASSQGGNRVHEQFF. The bases read TGTGCCAGCAGCCAGGGGGGGAACAGGGTCCATGAGCAGTTCTTC.